Reported below is one T cell receptor (beta chain). Its antigen is not identified. A single record per CDR3 protein comes from TCRdb applying MiXCR to the reads. The table records around 900,000 distinct CDR3 sequences, less than 35% of them present only once. This entry comes from a study of T cell repertoires in cytomegalovirus infection. In the study overall: Through public TCR beta signatures, both CMV infection and matching HLA type were indicated.

Trimming removed 0 bases from V and 4 bases from J; junction bases left unmatched: 7. This CDR3 comprises 17 residues. Germline V gene sequence: CDR1 LGHNA, CDR2 YSLEER. The sample was cultured CD8+ T cells from PBMCs, taken from culture after CMV antigen stimulation. This clonotype was obtained from a human donor in good health (CMV status not recorded). Some clones in this sample may be carry-over from other donors' samples. J is TRBJ2-2 and V is TRBV4-3; 8 nucleotides align to TRBD1. The CDR3 DNA reads as TGCGCCAGCAGCCAAGAAATGGACAGGGTTACCACCGGGGAGCTGTTTTTT. This gives the protein CASSQEMDRVTTGELFF.